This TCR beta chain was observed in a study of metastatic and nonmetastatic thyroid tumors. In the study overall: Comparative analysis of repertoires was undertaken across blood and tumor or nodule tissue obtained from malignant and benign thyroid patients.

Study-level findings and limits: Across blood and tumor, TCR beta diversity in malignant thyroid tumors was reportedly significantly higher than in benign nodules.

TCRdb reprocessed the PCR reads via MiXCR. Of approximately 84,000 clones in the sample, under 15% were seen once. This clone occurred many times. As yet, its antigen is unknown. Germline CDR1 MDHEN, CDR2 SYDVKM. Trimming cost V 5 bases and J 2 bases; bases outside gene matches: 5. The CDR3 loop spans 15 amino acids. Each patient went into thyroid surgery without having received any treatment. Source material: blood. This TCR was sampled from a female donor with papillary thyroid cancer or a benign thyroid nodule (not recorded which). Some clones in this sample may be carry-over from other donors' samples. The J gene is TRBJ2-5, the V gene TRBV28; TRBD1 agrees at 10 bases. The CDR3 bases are TGTGCCAGCAGTACCCGACAGGGGGCACAAGAGACCCAGTACTTC. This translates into CASSTRQGAQETQYF.